This TCR beta chain originates from a study of OX40 agonist ivuxolimab in advanced cancers. Across the whole study: Ivuxolimab doses were 0.01, 0.1, 0.3, 1.5, 3 or 10 mg/kg every 2 weeks. Treatment received earlier with anti-PD-1, anti-PD-L1 or anti-CTLA-4 agents was allowed, and under 50% had some.

As for this clone: The target antigen is unknown.

Repertoires were generated with immunoSEQ multiplex PCR, while TCRdb's copy carries only in-frame clones and drops some. Among over 85,000 clones listed, approximately 81% were seen once. Trimming pared 5 bases from V and 5 bases from J, leaving 12 bases between. The CDR3 covers 13 residues. CDR1 is SGHVS and CDR2 is FQNEAQ in the germline V gene. Study-level points and caveats: The study did not work out the antigen specificity of the expanded peripheral T cells.

The material sequenced was CD4+ or CD8+ T cells sorted from blood, taken in a trial of the OX40 agonist ivuxolimab. This chain connects TRBV7-8 to TRBJ1-2, with D hard to call. The TCR comes from an adult with an advanced solid tumor such as melanoma, head and neck, liver or kidney cancer. CDR3 bases: TGTGCCAGCAGCCCGCTCGGTCGGTATGGCTACACCTTC. It translates to CASSPLGRYGYTF.